This is a list of T cell receptor beta chains from one sample in a study of blood T cell repertoires in COVID-19. Libraries were prepared by immunoSEQ multiplex PCR; TCRdb keeps only in-frame clonotypes and omits some of them. The sample lists 140,000 or so clones; 81% were seen once. The material sequenced was peripheral blood. Receptors were obtained from a human donor in a cohort sampled during active COVID-19. CDR3s include the opening cysteine and the closing phenylalanine or tryptophan. D genes are given only for firm matches. Expanded clones are given a class, and other clones once, few, many or no size at all.

v_call	d_call	j_call	clone_size	cdr3_aa	cdr3_nt
TRBV7-2	TRBD2	TRBJ2-7	.	CASSQASGSWEQYF	TGTGCCAGCAGCCAAGCTAGCGGGAGTTGGGAGCAGTACTTC
TRBV19	TRBD1	TRBJ1-1	.	CATRPGRDRGSVPEAFF	TGTGCCACCCGTCCAGGCCGGGACAGGGGGTCTGTTCCGGAAGCTTTCTTT
TRBV5-1	.	TRBJ2-2	few	CASSLEGYTGELFF	TGCGCCAGCAGCTTGGAGGGGTATACCGGGGAGCTGTTTTTT
TRBV9	TRBD1	TRBJ2-7	.	CASSVGTGLRLYEQYF	TGTGCCAGCAGCGTTGGGACAGGCCTTAGGCTCTACGAGCAGTACTTC
TRBV5-8	.	TRBJ1-1	.	CASKSKQGMNTEAFF	TGTGCCAGTAAATCTAAGCAGGGAATGAACACTGAAGCTTTCTTT
TRBV5-6	TRBD1	TRBJ2-7	.	CASSLTGGVLVDYYEQYF	TGTGCCAGCAGCTTAACAGGGGGCGTTTTAGTTGACTACTACGAGCAGTACTTC
TRBV11-1	TRBD2	TRBJ2-7	.	CASSLLAGGTYEQYF	TGTGCCAGCAGCTTATTAGCGGGAGGTACCTACGAGCAGTACTTC
TRBV12-3/TRBV12-4	.	TRBJ2-7	.	CASSMGLSYEQYF	TGTGCCAGCAGCATGGGCCTCTCCTACGAGCAGTACTTC
TRBV28	.	TRBJ1-1	once	CASSLWSGRAFF	TGTGCCAGCAGTTTATGGTCAGGGCGGGCTTTCTTT
TRBV2	TRBD1	TRBJ1-1	.	CASRKDRLGTEAFF	TGTGCCAGCAGGAAGGACAGGTTGGGGACTGAAGCTTTCTTT
TRBV28	TRBD1	TRBJ1-2	.	CASSLRTGDEIGYTF	TGTGCCAGCAGTCTAAGGACAGGGGATGAGATTGGCTACACCTTC
TRBV28	TRBD1	TRBJ2-2	.	CASSFRLGTGGYNGELFF	TGTGCCAGCAGTTTCCGACTCGGGACAGGGGGCTATAACGGGGAGCTGTTTTTT
TRBV28	TRBD1	TRBJ1-6	.	CASSSPGTELRPPLHF	TGTGCCAGCAGTTCGCCGGGGACAGAGCTTAGGCCACCCCTCCACTTT
TRBV10-1	.	TRBJ2-3	.	CASSSPGHNTDTQYF	TGCGCCAGCAGCTCACCGGGACACAACACAGATACGCAGTATTTT
TRBV7-9	TRBD1	TRBJ1-1	.	CASSAATGVNVEAFF	TGTGCCAGCAGCGCCGCGACAGGGGTGAACGTTGAAGCTTTCTTT
TRBV27	.	TRBJ2-6	.	CASRPGGQTGANVLTF	TGTGCCAGCAGACCAGGTGGGCAAACTGGGGCCAACGTCCTGACTTTC
TRBV28	TRBD1	TRBJ1-1	.	CASSLRTGGLGTEAFF	TGTGCCAGCAGTTTAAGGACAGGGGGCTTGGGCACTGAAGCTTTCTTT
TRBV7-9	.	TRBJ2-1	.	CASSQQGNYYNEQFF	TGTGCCAGCAGTCAACAGGGTAACTACTACAATGAGCAGTTCTTC
TRBV5-1	.	TRBJ2-5	few	CASSLGQAGGETQYF	TGCGCCAGCAGCTTGGGACAGGCCGGGGGGGAGACCCAGTACTTC
TRBV5-1	.	TRBJ2-1	few	CAGSPGDSYNEQFF	TGCGCCGGCTCCCCGGGGGATTCCTACAATGAGCAGTTCTTC
TRBV27	TRBD1	TRBJ1-2	.	CASSLKRGQGYYGYTF	TGTGCCAGCAGTTTAAAAAGGGGACAGGGGTACTATGGCTACACCTTC
TRBV15	TRBD1	TRBJ2-3	.	CATSRARGTGFGTDTQYF	TGTGCCACCAGCAGAGCTCGGGGGACAGGGTTTGGCACAGATACGCAGTATTTT
TRBV6-5	TRBD2	TRBJ2-7	once	CASRVAGGYEQYF	TGTGCCAGCAGGGTTGCGGGAGGCTACGAGCAGTACTTC
TRBV9	.	TRBJ2-7	.	CASSAPPGYSYEQYF	TGTGCCAGCAGCGCACCCCCAGGGTACTCCTACGAGCAGTACTTC
TRBV18	.	TRBJ2-7	.	CASSPALVHEQYF	TGTGCCAGCTCACCCGCCCTAGTCCACGAGCAGTACTTC
TRBV7-2	.	TRBJ2-1	few	CASSLALADPTNEQFF	TGTGCCAGCAGCTTAGCGTTAGCGGACCCTACGAATGAGCAGTTCTTC
TRBV6-1	TRBD1	TRBJ2-7	.	CASSESGQGEQYF	TGTGCCAGCAGTGAATCGGGACAGGGCGAGCAGTACTTC
TRBV29-1	TRBD1	TRBJ2-3	.	CSTMGLGQGGTQYF	TGCAGCACCATGGGGCTGGGACAGGGAGGTACGCAGTATTTT
TRBV5-1	.	TRBJ2-2	.	CASSLDRPNTGELFF	TGCGCCAGCAGCCTCGACAGGCCGAACACCGGGGAGCTGTTTTTT
TRBV5-1	.	TRBJ1-6	.	CASSLDSYNSPLHF	TGCGCCAGCAGCTTGGACAGTTATAATTCACCCCTCCACTTT
TRBV30	TRBD2	TRBJ2-3	once	CAWSVRARRLAGRLPEQYF	TGTGCCTGGAGTGTACGAGCCCGGCGACTAGCGGGAAGACTCCCGGAGCAGTATTTT
TRBV5-1	TRBD2	TRBJ2-2	.	CASSLTSGNTGELFF	TGCGCCAGCAGCTTGACTAGCGGGAACACCGGGGAGCTGTTTTTT
TRBV18	TRBD2	TRBJ2-1	.	CASSPPGASGSERPHEQFF	TGTGCCAGCTCACCACCGGGGGCTAGCGGGAGTGAACGCCCACATGAGCAGTTCTTC
TRBV10-2	.	TRBJ2-7	few	CASKQGRNEQYF	TGCGCCAGCAAACAGGGTCGCAACGAGCAGTACTTC
TRBV14	TRBD2	TRBJ2-3	few	CASSRYPGLAGADTQYF	TGTGCCAGCAGCCGTTACCCGGGACTAGCGGGTGCAGATACGCAGTATTTT
TRBV28	.	TRBJ2-1	.	CASHTGITRNYNEQFF	TGTGCCAGCCACACAGGGATCACAAGAAACTACAATGAGCAGTTCTTC
TRBV5-1	TRBD2	TRBJ2-1	.	CASSLAPSSGISYEQFF	TGCGCCAGCAGCTTGGCGCCCTCTAGCGGGATTAGCTATGAGCAGTTCTTC
TRBV19	.	TRBJ2-4	.	CASTQFGGRAKNIQYF	TGTGCCAGTACCCAATTCGGGGGGCGCGCCAAAAACATTCAGTACTTC
TRBV3-1/TRBV3-2	TRBD1	TRBJ2-2	few	CASIRTGNTGELFF	TGTGCCAGCATCCGGACAGGGAACACCGGGGAGCTGTTTTTT
TRBV19	TRBD2	TRBJ2-1	.	CASSIGTRMAEQFF	TGTGCCAGTAGTATTGGGACTAGAATGGCTGAGCAGTTCTTC